The clone carrying this TCR beta chain has a count of ten or more. Its antigen is unidentified. There are 14 residues in the CDR3. V shed 1 base and J shed 8 bases, with 14 bases lying between them. This record belongs to a study of CD8+CD57+ T cells in acquired aplastic anemia. About the study: Mean DNA quantity obtained from sorted CD4+ and CD8+ cells was 3 to 4 ug. Mean read depth for CD4+ cells from healthy donors was about 9.9 million.

Profiling of TCR beta VDJ combinations and CDR3 sequences used genomic DNA as template. TCRdb itself ran the reads through MiXCR, one entry per CDR3 protein. The sample records about 110,000 distinct CDR3 sequences, around 50% being singletons. Study-level results: It was found that twenty-nine CD8+ CDR3 sequences were shared between patients and controls.

This sequence was found in a human donor in good health, serving as a control. The source material was sorted CD4+, CD8+, or CD8+CD57+ T cells (not recorded which) from PBMCs. The chain uses TRBV12-3 or TRBV12-4 and TRBJ1-2; tentative D call: TRBD1 (6 bases). In DNA form, the CDR3 reads TGTGCCAGCAGTTTAGGGAGTTACAGGGCGGGCTACACCTTC. Translation: CASSLGSYRAGYTF.